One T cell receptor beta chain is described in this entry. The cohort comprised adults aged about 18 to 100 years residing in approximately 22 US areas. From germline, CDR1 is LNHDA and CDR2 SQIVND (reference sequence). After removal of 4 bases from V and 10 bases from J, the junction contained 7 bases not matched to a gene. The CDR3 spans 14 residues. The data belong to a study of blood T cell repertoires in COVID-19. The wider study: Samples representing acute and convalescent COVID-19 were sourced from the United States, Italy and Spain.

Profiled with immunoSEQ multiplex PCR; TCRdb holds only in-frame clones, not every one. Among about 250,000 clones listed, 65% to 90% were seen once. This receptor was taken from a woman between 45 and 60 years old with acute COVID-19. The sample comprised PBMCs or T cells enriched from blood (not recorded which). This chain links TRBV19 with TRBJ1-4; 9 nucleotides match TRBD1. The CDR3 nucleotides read TGTGCCAGTAGTAGCGGCCGGGACAGGGCAAAACTGTTTTTT. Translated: CASSSGRDRAKLFF.